The 12 T cell receptor beta chains below come from one sample, sequenced in a study of T cell changes during pregnancy in multiple sclerosis. TCRdb's table, derived via immunoSEQ multiplex PCR, lists solely in-frame clones and lacks some. The sample holds under 85,000 clones, around 91% seen once. Sequences were derived from peripheral blood, sampled in the third trimester of pregnancy. The source is a female donor in good health, enrolled as a control in a pregnancy study.

For the CDR3, the DNA is TGTGCCAGCAGGGGAGGGACAACCCCAAATCAGCCCCAGCATTTT. Protein: CASRGGTTPNQPQHF. V usage is TRBV28 and J usage is TRBJ1-5, with D possibly TRBD1 on 6 matching bases. V was trimmed by 6 bases and J by 4 bases, leaving 16 bases between them. Germline lookup yields CDR1 MDHEN and CDR2 SYDVKM. This CDR3 spans 15 amino acids.

This clone occurred once. CDR3 DNA sequence: TGTGCCTGGGGCGGGGGGCTAAATGAAAAACTGTTTTTT. Protein product: CAWGGGLNEKLFF. The rearrangement joins TRBV30 to TRBJ1-4, with D tentatively TRBD1 (6 bases). Germline CDR1 and CDR2: GTSNPN and SVGIG (reference sequence). The CDR3 totals 13 residues. The V end was cut by 5 bases, the J end by 5 bases, with 12 bases between.

The CDR3 spells CASIGGAYEQYF. For the CDR3, the DNA is TGTGCCAGCATTGGGGGGGCATACGAGCAGTACTTC. The chain employs TRBV2 and TRBJ2-7; D perhaps matches TRBD2 (7 bases). The CDR3 is 12 residues long. The V end was cut by 7 bases, the J end by 4 bases, with 11 bases between. The V gene's germline CDR1 is SNHLY and CDR2 FYNNEI.

The rearrangement joins TRBV19 to TRBJ1-4; no firm D call. Trimming shortened V by 6 bases and J by 4 bases, and 9 bases separated the two germline ends. CDR1 is LNHDA and CDR2 is SQIVND in the germline V gene (reference sequence). This CDR3 has 13 residues. CDR3 sequence (DNA): TGTGCCAGTAGGCGGGTGGTTAATGAAAAACTGTTTTTT. Protein product: CASRRVVNEKLFF.

V and J are TRBV7-2 and TRBJ1-1; D perhaps matches TRBD1 (6 bases). The germline gives CDR1 SGHTA, CDR2 FQGNSA. The V end lost 5 bases, the J end lost 1 base, and 11 bases lay between the germline ends. The CDR3 length is 14 residues. The CDR3 region is CASSVQGRNTEAFF. CDR3 in DNA: TGTGCCAGCAGCGTACAGGGCAGGAACACTGAAGCTTTCTTT.

V gene TRBV11-2 combines with J gene TRBJ2-2; 12 nucleotides line up with TRBD2. The CDR3 totals 15 residues. The V segment lost 4 bases and the J segment 4 bases; nucleotides outside the gene matches: 1. Germline assignment: CDR1 SGHAT and CDR2 FQNNGV. The CDR3 reads CASSSSGGATGELFF. The DNA for the CDR3 is TGTGCCAGCAGCTCTAGCGGGGGGGCCACCGGGGAGCTGTTTTTT.

The V call is TRBV25-1, the J call TRBJ1-1; 7 bases are shared with TRBD1. Trimming cost V 8 bases and J 11 bases; bases outside gene matches: 17. Germline loops: CDR1 MGHDK, CDR2 SYGVNS. The CDR3 extends over 14 amino acids. The CDR3 sequence: CASRPGTAPYPAFF. The CDR3 coding sequence is TGTGCCAGCCGTCCCGGGACAGCTCCCTACCCGGCTTTCTTT.

The V and J genes are TRBV5-8 and TRBJ2-6; the D gene is possibly TRBD2 (6 bases). Germline values: CDR1 SGHTS, CDR2 YDEGEE. Trimming removed 3 bases at V and 5 bases at J, with 12 bases between. The CDR3 extends over 15 amino acids. The CDR3 DNA reads TGTGCCAGCAGCTCCTCCGGGACTTGGGCCAACGTCCTGACTTTC. Its protein product is CASSSSGTWANVLTF.

The chain has TRBV9 and TRBJ2-5; D might be TRBD2 (5 bases). The CDR3 loop spans 14 amino acids. Trimming stripped 2 bases from V and 5 bases from J, with 13 bases between. Germline CDR1 and CDR2: SGDLS and YYNGEE. The CDR3 loop reads CASSVSRGQETQYF. DNA of the CDR3: TGTGCCAGCAGCGTTTCCCGAGGGCAGGAGACCCAGTACTTC.

This chain joins TRBV2 and TRBJ1-2, with 9 bases aligning to TRBD1. After removal of 6 bases from V and 7 bases from J, the junction contained 3 bases not matched to a gene. Germline V gives CDR1 SNHLY, CDR2 FYNNEI. The CDR3 sequence is 12 residues long. The CDR3 reads CASSLDRGGYTF. The CDR3 DNA reads as TGTGCCAGCAGCTTGGACAGGGGTGGCTACACCTTC.

The chain employs TRBV29-1 and TRBJ1-4; 7 bases are shared with TRBD1. Trimming at V came to 6 bases and at J to 2 bases, leaving 9 bases not matched to a gene. The germline V gene has CDR1 SQVTM and CDR2 ANQGSEA. This CDR3 contains 15 residues. The CDR3 loop reads CSVKGASITNEKLFF. For the CDR3, the DNA is TGCAGCGTCAAGGGGGCGTCGATTACTAATGAAAAACTGTTTTTT.

The chain couples TRBV9 to TRBJ1-6, with D uncertain. The CDR3 is made up of 14 amino acids. Trimming removed 4 bases from V and 8 bases from J, with 13 bases in between. CDR1 and CDR2 (germline): SGDLS, YYNGEE. CDR3 coding DNA: TGTGCCAGCAGCCCACGACATTCGGATTCACCCCTCCACTTT. It encodes CASSPRHSDSPLHF.